Below are 29 T cell receptor beta chains sequenced from a single sample in a study of blood T cell repertoires in COVID-19. The repertoire was sequenced with immunoSEQ multiplex PCR; TCRdb's copy has only in-frame clones and lacks some. The sample has 65,000 to 70,000 clones, roughly three quarters seen once. Sequencing was performed on peripheral blood. These receptors all come from a man in his 60s with acute or convalescent COVID-19.

The chain couples TRBV5-1 to TRBJ2-1, with 12 bases matching TRBD2. V trimming: 3 bases; J trimming: 7 bases; junction bases outside the gene matches: 5. This CDR3 has 15 residues. Germline V lookup: CDR1 SGHRS, CDR2 YFSETQ. The CDR3 loop is CASSSGLAGLNEQFF. CDR3 DNA sequence: TGCGCCAGCAGCTCGGGACTAGCGGGTTTAAATGAGCAGTTCTTC.

The rearrangement joins TRBV24-1 to TRBJ1-1; D call uncertain. V lost 3 bases to trimming and J lost 3 bases, with 4 bases between them. Germline V CDR1 and CDR2: KGHDR, SFDVKD. The CDR3 totals 12 residues. CDR3 in DNA: TGTGCCACCAGTGATCCGGACACTGAAGCTTTCTTT. Encoded protein: CATSDPDTEAFF.

This clone came up once. The CDR3 sequence is CASTLDNQETQYF. In nucleotides, the CDR3 is TGTGCCAGCACCCTCGACAACCAAGAGACCCAGTACTTC. V usage is TRBV5-6 and J usage is TRBJ2-5; D ambiguous. The CDR3 sequence is 13 residues long. Trimming left V 6 bases short and J 0 bases short, with 9 bases between. Per the germline V gene, CDR1 is SGHDT and CDR2 is YYEEEE.

V is TRBV9 and J is TRBJ1-3; the D gene is possibly TRBD1 (5 bases). The germline gives CDR1 SGDLS, CDR2 YYNGEE. There are 16 residues in the CDR3. Trimming cost V 1 base and J 2 bases, with 13 bases left between them. In nucleotides, the CDR3 is TGTGCCAGCAGCGTATTTAGCCAGGGCACTGGAAACACCATATATTTT. Translating it yields CASSVFSQGTGNTIYF.

This chain links TRBV3-1 (or the pseudogene TRBV3-2) with TRBJ2-3; 10 bases match TRBD1. This CDR3 region has 15 residues. From germline, CDR1 is LGHDT and CDR2 YNNKEL (reference sequence). The V segment lost 3 bases and the J segment 1 base; nucleotides outside the gene matches: 1. CDR3 residues: CASSQGTGGTDTQYF. The CDR3 bases are TGTGCCAGCAGCCAGGGGACAGGGGGCACAGATACGCAGTATTTT.

The chain joins TRBV27 to TRBJ1-2, with a weak D call TRBD1 (6 bases). CDR1 and CDR2 from the germline V gene are MNHEY and SMNVEV (reference sequence). The CDR3 covers 15 residues. V was trimmed by 2 bases and J by 0 bases, leaving 10 bases between them. The CDR3 sequence: CASSLARTANYGYTF. The CDR3 DNA is TGTGCCAGCAGTTTAGCCAGGACAGCTAACTATGGCTACACCTTC.

This sequence joins TRBV2 and TRBJ1-5; D is perhaps TRBD1 (6 bases). Germline CDR1 and CDR2: SNHLY and FYNNEI. V gave up 7 bases and J gave up 10 bases, with 20 bases separating them. The CDR3 runs to 14 residues. Here the CDR3 reads CASTTGRERVPQHF. In DNA form, the CDR3 reads TGTGCCAGCACTACAGGGAGGGAAAGGGTTCCCCAGCATTTT.

This chain joins TRBV5-8 and TRBJ2-7; D not certain. The CDR3 has 11 amino acids. V gave up 4 bases and J gave up 6 bases, with 8 bases separating them. Germline loops: CDR1 SGHTS, CDR2 YDEGEE. The CDR3 sequence: CASSPTVEQYF. CDR3 sequence (DNA): TGTGCCAGCAGCCCCACGGTCGAGCAGTACTTC.

This clone was counted only a few times. This rearrangement joins TRBV4-1 to TRBJ2-2, with a tentative D call TRBD2 (6 bases). V was cut by 0 bases and J by 2 bases, with 16 bases left in between. This CDR3 contains 18 residues. The germline V gene has CDR1 MGHRA and CDR2 YSYEKL. CDR3 sequence reads: CASSQDMGGRVNTGELFF. The CDR3 bases are TGCGCCAGCAGCCAAGATATGGGAGGCAGGGTAAACACCGGGGAGCTGTTTTTT.

V is TRBV18 and J is TRBJ2-2, with 8 bases matching TRBD1. Germline CDR1 and CDR2: KGHSH and LQKENI. V shed 6 bases and J 2 bases; nucleotides not matched to a gene: 8. The CDR3 totals 16 residues. The CDR3 is CASSARTGPNTGELFF. In nucleotides, the CDR3 is TGTGCCAGCTCGGCTCGGACAGGGCCTAACACCGGGGAGCTGTTTTTT.

This clone was seen only a few times. This chain links TRBV5-6 with TRBJ1-2; D is undetermined. This CDR3 spans 11 amino acids. Trimming pared 1 base from V and 12 bases from J, leaving 10 bases between. Germline V gives CDR1 SGHDT, CDR2 YYEEEE. Written as DNA, the CDR3 is TGTGCCAGCAGCTTGCGCAGCGACGACACCTTC. It is translated as CASSLRSDDTF.

The rearrangement joins TRBV20-1 to TRBJ1-1; no firm D call. V was clipped by 3 bases and J by 8 bases, with 16 bases between them. CDR1 and CDR2 (germline): DFQATT, SNEGSKA (reference sequence). This CDR3 region has 13 residues. The CDR3 loop is CSASQSVEAEAFF. DNA for the CDR3: TGCAGTGCTAGTCAAAGTGTAGAGGCAGAAGCTTTCTTT.

The V call is TRBV6-6, the J call TRBJ2-7; D is possibly TRBD1 (6 bases). CDR3 length equals 19 residues. The V end was cut by 5 bases, the J end by 0 bases, with 26 bases between. CDR1 is MNHNY, CDR2 SVGAGI, per germline (reference sequence). CDR3 coding DNA: TGTGCCAGCAGTCAACACCCGACAGGTATGGTGGTGGACTCCTACGAGCAGTACTTC. The encoded protein is CASSQHPTGMVVDSYEQYF.

This chain links TRBV5-8 with TRBJ1-1; TRBD1 might be the D (5 bases). With 0 bases removed from V and 10 bases from J, the gap between germline ends came to 16 bases. The CDR3 has 14 amino acids. The germline V gene encodes CDR1 SGHTS and CDR2 YDEGEE. The CDR3 region has the DNA TGTGCCAGCAGCTTGGTCGGGGGGTCTGAGAGAGCTTTCTTT. Residues: CASSLVGGSERAFF.

V is TRBV6-5 and J is TRBJ2-1, with TRBD2 matching 10 bases. Germline trimming cut 7 bases from V and 1 base from J; bases unmatched to any gene: 1. CDR1 and CDR2 from the germline V gene are MNHEY and SVGAGI. This CDR3 comprises 14 residues. The CDR3: CASISGGSYNEQFF. CDR3 nucleotides: TGTGCCAGCATTAGCGGGGGGTCCTACAATGAGCAGTTCTTC.

The chain links TRBV21-1 to TRBJ1-2; whether TRBD1, the table's D call, matches the DNA was not checked. TRBV21-1 is given as a pseudogene. This CDR3 is 13 amino acids long. The CDR3 bases are TGTGCCCCCGGGACAGGGGTGAACTATGGCTACACCTTC. Encoded protein: CAPGTGVNYGYTF.

The chain links TRBV7-6 to TRBJ1-2, with D maybe TRBD1 (5 bases). CDR1 is SGHVS and CDR2 is FNYEAQ in the germline V gene. With 6 bases removed from V and 7 bases from J, the gap between germline ends came to 21 bases. This CDR3 has 15 amino acids. This chain's CDR3 is CASSKDTALSGGYTF. The CDR3 DNA sequence: TGTGCCAGCAGTAAGGACACAGCGTTATCAGGTGGCTACACCTTC.

The chain is built from TRBV19 and TRBJ1-4; no reliable D call. This CDR3 spans 13 amino acids. The germline CDR1 and CDR2 sequences are LNHDA and SQIVND (reference sequence). V dropped 5 bases and J dropped 3 bases, with 7 bases sitting between them. CDR3 in amino acids: CASSERSNEKLFF. The CDR3 coding sequence is TGTGCCAGTAGTGAGAGATCTAATGAAAAACTGTTTTTT.

The rearrangement uses TRBV5-8 and TRBJ1-2; no definite D call. The V gene lost 3 bases and the J gene lost 6 bases, with 15 bases spanning the gap. CDR1 is SGHTS, CDR2 YDEGEE, per germline. CDR3 size: 14 residues. As DNA, the CDR3 is TGTGCCAGCAGCTCACAGCTCTCCATTCATGGCTACACCTTC. The encoded protein is CASSSQLSIHGYTF.

The chain employs TRBV9 and TRBJ2-3, with 15 positions matching TRBD2. CDR1 is SGDLS, CDR2 YYNGEE, per germline. Trimming removed 4 bases from V and 4 bases from J; junction bases left unmatched: 4. The CDR3 sequence is 16 residues long. CDR3 nucleotides: TGTGCCAGCAGCTTCGGGACTAGCGGGGGGCCAGATACGCAGTATTTT. This encodes CASSFGTSGGPDTQYF.

The J gene is TRBJ2-1, the V gene TRBV13; possible D gene TRBD2, 5 bases. V gave up 2 bases and J gave up 8 bases, with 13 bases separating them. In germline, CDR1 is PRHDT, CDR2 FYEKMQ (reference sequence). CDR3 length: 14 amino acids. The CDR3: CASSLPLRGDEQFF. The CDR3 DNA is TGTGCCAGCAGCTTACCGCTCCGGGGAGATGAGCAGTTCTTC.

This chain uses TRBV5-1 with TRBJ1-4; 9 bases line up with TRBD1. CDR1 and CDR2 (germline): SGHRS, YFSETQ. J was trimmed by 7 bases and V by 2 bases; bases with no gene match: 9. CDR3 size: 16 residues. The DNA for the CDR3 is TGCGCCAGCAGCTTCCAACCGGGACAGGGTAGTGAAAAACTGTTTTTT. Residues: CASSFQPGQGSEKLFF.

The rearrangement joins TRBV2 to TRBJ1-5; D gene ambiguous. Germline-derived CDR1 and CDR2 are SNHLY and FYNNEI. The CDR3 has 13 residues. V was cut by 7 bases and J by 2 bases, with 9 bases left in between. CDR3 coding DNA: TGTGCCAGCATGGACTGGGGCAATCAGCCCCAGCATTTT. This codes for CASMDWGNQPQHF.

The rearrangement uses TRBV5-4 and TRBJ1-3; D unclear. The germline V gene encodes CDR1 SGHNT and CDR2 YYREEE (reference sequence). CDR3 size: 15 residues. V lost 0 bases and J 1 base, leaving 8 bases between the germline ends. The CDR3 here is CASSLDSLSGNTIYF. The CDR3 coding sequence is TGTGCCAGCAGCTTGGACAGCCTTTCTGGAAACACCATATATTTT.

The chain joins TRBV4-2 to TRBJ2-3; 14 nucleotides agree with TRBD2. Losses at the gene ends were 0 bases for V and 3 bases for J; bases not matched to a gene: 2. CDR3 size: 17 residues. In germline, CDR1 is LGHNA, CDR2 YNFKEQ. CDR3 sequence: CASSQERTSGGTDTQYF. In DNA form, the CDR3 reads TGTGCCAGCAGCCAAGAGCGGACTAGCGGGGGGACAGATACGCAGTATTTT.

CDR3 sequence: CSARTDRGSTEAFF. The CDR3 nucleotides read TGCAGCGCCAGAACTGACAGGGGTAGCACTGAAGCTTTCTTT. This chain uses TRBV29-1 with TRBJ1-1, with 8 bases aligning to TRBD1. The CDR3 is 14 residues long. Germline V gives CDR1 SQVTM, CDR2 ANQGSEA. Trimming cost V 7 bases and J 4 bases; bases outside gene matches: 11.

The V call is TRBV10-1, the J call TRBJ1-2; D is undetermined. This CDR3 spans 13 amino acids. Germline V CDR1 and CDR2: WNHNN, SYGVQD (reference sequence). V lost 4 bases to trimming and J lost 8 bases, with 14 bases between them. The CDR3: CASSVAGLRGYTF. Written as DNA, the CDR3 is TGCGCCAGCAGTGTAGCCGGGTTGAGGGGCTACACCTTC.

The rearrangement uses TRBV5-1 and TRBJ1-2; D is perhaps TRBD1 (5 bases). Per the germline V gene, CDR1 is SGHRS and CDR2 is YFSETQ. CDR3 length: 13 amino acids. Between the trimmed V and J ends, which lost 4 bases and 7 bases, there was a span of 14 bases. The CDR3 coding sequence is TGCGCCAGCAGCCTGGAGGGGCGCCGTGGCTACACCTTC. Its protein is CASSLEGRRGYTF. Variable domain in full (rest from reference TRBV5-1 and TRBJ1-2): KAGVTQTPRYLIKTRGQQVTLSCSPISGHRSVSWYQQTPGQGLQFLFEYFSETQRNKGNFPGRFSGRQFSNSRSEMNVSTLELGDSALYLCASSLEGRRGYTFGSGTRLTVV.

This clone was recorded only once. The genes are TRBV29-1 and TRBJ1-3; D gene uncertain. From germline, CDR1 is SQVTM and CDR2 ANQGSEA. The V end was cut by 3 bases, the J end by 0 bases, with 9 bases between. The CDR3 length is 14 residues. Here the CDR3 reads CSVDPASSGNTIYF. The CDR3 DNA follows: TGCAGCGTTGATCCCGCGAGCTCTGGAAACACCATATATTTT. The whole variable domain, filled in from reference TRBV29-1 and TRBJ1-3, reads SAVISQKPSRDICQRGTSLTIQCQVDSQVTMMFWYRQQPGQSLTLIATANQGSEATYESGFVIDKFPISRPNLTFSTLTVSNMSPEDSSIYLCSVDPASSGNTIYFGEGSWLTVV.